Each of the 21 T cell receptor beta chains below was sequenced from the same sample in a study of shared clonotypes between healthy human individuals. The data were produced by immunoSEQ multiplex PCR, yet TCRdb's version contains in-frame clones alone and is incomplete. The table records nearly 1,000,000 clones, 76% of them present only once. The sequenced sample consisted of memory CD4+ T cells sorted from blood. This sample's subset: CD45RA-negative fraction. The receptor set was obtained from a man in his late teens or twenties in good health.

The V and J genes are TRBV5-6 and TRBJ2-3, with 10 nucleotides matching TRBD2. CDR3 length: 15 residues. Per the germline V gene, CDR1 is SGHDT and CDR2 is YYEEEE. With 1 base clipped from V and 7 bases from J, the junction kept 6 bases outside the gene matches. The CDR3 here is CASSLRAGGLYTQYF. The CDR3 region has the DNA TGTGCCAGCAGCTTGAGAGCGGGGGGGCTTTATACGCAGTATTTT.

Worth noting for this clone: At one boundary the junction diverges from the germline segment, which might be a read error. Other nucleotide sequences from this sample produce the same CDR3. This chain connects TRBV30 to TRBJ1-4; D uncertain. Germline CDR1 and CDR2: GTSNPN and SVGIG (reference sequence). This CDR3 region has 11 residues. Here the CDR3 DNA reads TGTGCCTGGAGTGGGGATGAAAAATTGTTTTTT. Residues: CAWSGDEKLFF.

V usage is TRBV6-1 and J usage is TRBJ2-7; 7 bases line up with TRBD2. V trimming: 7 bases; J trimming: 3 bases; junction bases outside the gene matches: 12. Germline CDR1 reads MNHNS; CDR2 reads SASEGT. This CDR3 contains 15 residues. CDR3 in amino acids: CASIAGANYDYEQYF. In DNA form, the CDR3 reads TGTGCCAGCATCGCGGGAGCCAACTACGACTACGAGCAGTACTTC.

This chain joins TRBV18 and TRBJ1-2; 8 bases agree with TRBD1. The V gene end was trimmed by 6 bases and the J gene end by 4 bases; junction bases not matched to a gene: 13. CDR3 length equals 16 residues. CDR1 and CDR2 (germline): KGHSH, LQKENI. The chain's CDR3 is CASSPITRTGSYGYTF. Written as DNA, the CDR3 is TGTGCCAGCTCTCCCATAACCCGGACAGGGTCCTATGGCTACACCTTC.

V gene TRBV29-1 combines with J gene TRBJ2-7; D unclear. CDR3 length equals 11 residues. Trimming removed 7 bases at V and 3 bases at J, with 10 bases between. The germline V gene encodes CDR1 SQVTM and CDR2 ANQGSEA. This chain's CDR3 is CSAEADYEQYF. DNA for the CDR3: TGCAGCGCCGAGGCGGACTACGAGCAGTACTTC.

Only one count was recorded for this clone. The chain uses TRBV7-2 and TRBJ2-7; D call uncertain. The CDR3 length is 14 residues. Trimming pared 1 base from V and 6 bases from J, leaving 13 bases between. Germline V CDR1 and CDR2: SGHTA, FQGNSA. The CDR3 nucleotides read TGTGCCAGCAGCTTAGAAAGGTCCTCCGTCGAGCAGTACTTC. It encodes CASSLERSSVEQYF.

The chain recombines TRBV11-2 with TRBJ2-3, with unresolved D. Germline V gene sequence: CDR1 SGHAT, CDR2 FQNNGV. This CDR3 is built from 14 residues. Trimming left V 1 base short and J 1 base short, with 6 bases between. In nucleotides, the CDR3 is TGTGCCAGCAGCTTAGCCCTAGGCACAGATACGCAGTATTTT. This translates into CASSLALGTDTQYF.

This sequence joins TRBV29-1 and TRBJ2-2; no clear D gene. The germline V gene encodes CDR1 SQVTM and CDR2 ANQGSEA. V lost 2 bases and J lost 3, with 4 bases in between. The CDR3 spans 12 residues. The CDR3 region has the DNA TGCAGCGTTGAACATTACACCGGGGAGCTGTTTTTT. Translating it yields CSVEHYTGELFF.

CDR3 sequence: CASSPYGSKRANEKLFF. The CDR3 nucleotides read TGTGCCAGCAGCCCGTATGGATCGAAAAGGGCAAATGAAAAACTGTTTTTT. V gene TRBV2 combines with J gene TRBJ1-4; D unresolved. Germline CDR1 SNHLY, CDR2 FYNNEI. This CDR3 has 17 residues. Trimming shortened V by 6 bases and J by 5 bases, and 22 bases separated the two germline ends.

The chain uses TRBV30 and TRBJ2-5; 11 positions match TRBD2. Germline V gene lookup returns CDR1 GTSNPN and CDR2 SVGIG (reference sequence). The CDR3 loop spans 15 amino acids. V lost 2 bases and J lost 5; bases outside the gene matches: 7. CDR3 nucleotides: TGTGCCTGGAGTTTTAGCGGGAGGGCCTGGGAGACCCAGTACTTC. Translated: CAWSFSGRAWETQYF. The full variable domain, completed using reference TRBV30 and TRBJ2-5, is SQTIHQWPATLVQPVGSPLSLECTVEGTSNPNLYWYRQAAGRGLQLLFYSVGIGQISSEVPQNLSASRPQDRQFILSSKKLLLSDSGFYLCAWSFSGRAWETQYFGPGTRLLVL.

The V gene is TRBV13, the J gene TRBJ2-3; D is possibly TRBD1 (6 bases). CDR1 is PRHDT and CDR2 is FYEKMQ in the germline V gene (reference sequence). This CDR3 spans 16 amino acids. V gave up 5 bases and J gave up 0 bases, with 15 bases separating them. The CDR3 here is CASSRNYRESTDTQYF. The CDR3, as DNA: TGTGCCAGCAGCCGAAACTACAGGGAAAGCACAGATACGCAGTATTTT.

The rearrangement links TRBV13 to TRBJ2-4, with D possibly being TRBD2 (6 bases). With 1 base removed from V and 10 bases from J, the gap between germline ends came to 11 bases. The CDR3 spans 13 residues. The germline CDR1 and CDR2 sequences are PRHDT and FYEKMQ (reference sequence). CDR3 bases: TGTGCCAGCAGCTTAGCCGGGGAGGATATTCAGTACTTC. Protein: CASSLAGEDIQYF.

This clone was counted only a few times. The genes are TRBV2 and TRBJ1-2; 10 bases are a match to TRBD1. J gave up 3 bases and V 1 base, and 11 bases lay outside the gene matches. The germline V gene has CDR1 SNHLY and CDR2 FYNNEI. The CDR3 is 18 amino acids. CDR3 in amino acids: CASSEEEETGGADYGYTF. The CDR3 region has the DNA TGTGCCAGCAGTGAAGAGGAAGAGACAGGGGGCGCCGACTATGGCTACACCTTC. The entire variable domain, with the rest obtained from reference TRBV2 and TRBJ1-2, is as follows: EPEVTQTPSHQVTQMGQEVILRCVPISNHLYFYWYRQILGQKVEFLVSFYNNEISEKSEIFDDQFSVERPDGSNFTLKIRSTKLEDSAMYFCASSEEEETGGADYGYTFGSGTRLTVV.

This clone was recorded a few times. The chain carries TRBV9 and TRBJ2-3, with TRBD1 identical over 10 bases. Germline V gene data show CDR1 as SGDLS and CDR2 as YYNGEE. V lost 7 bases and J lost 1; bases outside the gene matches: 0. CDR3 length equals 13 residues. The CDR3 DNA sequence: TGTGCCAGCGGGACAGGGGGCACAGATACGCAGTATTTT. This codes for CASGTGGTDTQYF.

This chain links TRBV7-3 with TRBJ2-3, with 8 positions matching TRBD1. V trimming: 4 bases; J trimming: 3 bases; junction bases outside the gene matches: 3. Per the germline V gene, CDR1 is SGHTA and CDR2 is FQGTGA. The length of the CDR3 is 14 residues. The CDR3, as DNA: TGTGCCAGCAGCTGGGGACAGGAGACAGATACGCAGTATTTT. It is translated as CASSWGQETDTQYF.

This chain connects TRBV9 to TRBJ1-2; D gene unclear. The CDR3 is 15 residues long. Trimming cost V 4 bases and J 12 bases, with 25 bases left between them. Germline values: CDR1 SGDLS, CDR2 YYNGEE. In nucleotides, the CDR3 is TGTGCCAGCAGCCCCCCGCTTCGAGGAAGGAAAACAGACACCTTC. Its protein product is CASSPPLRGRKTDTF.

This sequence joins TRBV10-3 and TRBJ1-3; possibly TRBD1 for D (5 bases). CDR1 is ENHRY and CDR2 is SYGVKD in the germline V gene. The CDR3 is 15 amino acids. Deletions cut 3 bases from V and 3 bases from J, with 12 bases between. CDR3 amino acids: CAISERAGFGNTIYF. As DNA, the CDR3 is TGTGCCATCAGTGAAAGGGCAGGGTTTGGAAACACCATATATTTT.

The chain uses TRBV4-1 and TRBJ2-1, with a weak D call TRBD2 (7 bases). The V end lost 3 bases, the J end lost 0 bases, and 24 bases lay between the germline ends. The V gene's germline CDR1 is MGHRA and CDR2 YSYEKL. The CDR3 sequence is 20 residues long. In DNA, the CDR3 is TGCGCCAGCAGCCATCCCGGGGGGACGGGACACCCATCCTCCTACAATGAGCAGTTCTTC. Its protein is CASSHPGGTGHPSSYNEQFF.

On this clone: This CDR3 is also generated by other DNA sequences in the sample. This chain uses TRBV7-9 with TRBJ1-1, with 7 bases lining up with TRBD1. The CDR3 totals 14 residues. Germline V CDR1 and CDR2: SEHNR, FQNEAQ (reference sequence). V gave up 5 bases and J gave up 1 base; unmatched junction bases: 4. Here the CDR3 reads CASSLGTANTEAFF. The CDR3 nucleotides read TGTGCCAGCAGCCTCGGGACAGCGAACACTGAAGCTTTCTTT. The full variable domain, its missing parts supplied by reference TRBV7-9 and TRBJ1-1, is DTGVSQNPRHKITKRGQNVTFRCDPISEHNRLYWYRQTLGQGPEFLTYFQNEAQLEKSRLLSDRFSAERPKGSFSTLEIQRTEQGDSAMYLCASSLGTANTEAFFGQGTRLTVV.

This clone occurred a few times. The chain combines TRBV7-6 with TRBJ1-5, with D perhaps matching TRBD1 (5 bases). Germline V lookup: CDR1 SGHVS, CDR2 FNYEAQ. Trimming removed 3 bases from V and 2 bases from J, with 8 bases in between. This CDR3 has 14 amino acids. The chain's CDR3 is CASSFGTGNQPQHF. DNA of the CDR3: TGTGCCAGCAGCTTTGGGACGGGCAATCAGCCCCAGCATTTT.

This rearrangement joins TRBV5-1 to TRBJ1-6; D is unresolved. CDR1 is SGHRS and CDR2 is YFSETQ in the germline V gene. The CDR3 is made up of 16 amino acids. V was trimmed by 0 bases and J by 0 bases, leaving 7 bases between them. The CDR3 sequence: CASSLEPASYNSPLHF. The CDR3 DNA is TGCGCCAGCAGCTTGGAGCCTGCCTCCTATAATTCACCCCTCCACTTT. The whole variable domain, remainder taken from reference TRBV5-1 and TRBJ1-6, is KAGVTQTPRYLIKTRGQQVTLSCSPISGHRSVSWYQQTPGQGLQFLFEYFSETQRNKGNFPGRFSGRQFSNSRSEMNVSTLELGDSALYLCASSLEPASYNSPLHFGNGTRLTVT.